The 9 T cell receptor beta chains below come from one sample, sequenced in a study of blood T cell repertoires in COVID-19. Clones were read by immunoSEQ multiplex PCR, and TCRdb kept only the in-frame ones, dropping some. The sample contains 250,000 or so clones, around 87% of which appear only once. Sequencing input: PBMCs or T cells enriched from blood (not recorded which). Every receptor here comes from a woman aged 45-60 years who had recovered from COVID-19.

J is TRBJ1-2 and V is TRBV28, with TRBD1 identical over 8 bases. Germline lookup yields CDR1 MDHEN and CDR2 SYDVKM. This CDR3 contains 14 residues. V shed 6 bases, J shed 6 bases, and the junction held 9 bases outside the gene matches. The CDR3 DNA reads TGTGCCAGCAGCTTAGACAGGGGATCCCATGGCTACACCTTC. Translating it yields CASSLDRGSHGYTF.

The rearrangement joins TRBV5-5 to TRBJ1-2, with D unclear. The V gene lost 7 bases and the J gene lost 3 bases, with 7 bases spanning the gap. The CDR3 spans 11 residues. Per germline, CDR1 SGHKS and CDR2 YYEKEE (reference sequence). Here the CDR3 reads CASGLDYGYTF. The DNA of the CDR3 is TGTGCCAGCGGCCTTGACTATGGCTACACCTTC.

The chain is built from TRBV19 and TRBJ2-7, with D possibly being TRBD1 (6 bases). Trimming removed 5 bases at V and 3 bases at J, with 14 bases between. The CDR3 consists of 14 residues. The germline V gene has CDR1 LNHDA and CDR2 SQIVND (reference sequence). The CDR3, as DNA: TGTGCCAGTAGTGCCCGGACAGCGGACTACGAGCAGTACTTC. This codes for CASSARTADYEQYF.

The V and J genes are TRBV3-1 (or the pseudogene TRBV3-2) and TRBJ2-5, with 11 bases that match TRBD2. J gave up 5 bases and V 3 bases, and 8 bases lay outside the gene matches. Germline V gene data show CDR1 as LGHDT and CDR2 as YNNKEL (reference sequence). This CDR3 is 16 amino acids long. CDR3 region: CASSHGTSGSSETQYF. The CDR3 DNA is TGTGCCAGCAGCCACGGTACTAGCGGGAGTTCCGAGACCCAGTACTTC.

This sequence joins TRBV6-5 and TRBJ2-5, with 9 bases lining up with TRBD2. J gave up 5 bases and V 7 bases, and 11 bases lay outside the gene matches. The CDR3 covers 15 residues. Germline-derived CDR1 and CDR2 are MNHEY and SVGAGI. The CDR3: CASNSNSGGRETQYF. CDR3 in DNA: TGTGCCAGCAACTCTAATAGCGGGGGTAGGGAGACCCAGTACTTC.

The V and J genes are TRBV10-3 and TRBJ1-1, with D tentatively TRBD1 (6 bases). The CDR3 has 19 residues. Germline loops: CDR1 ENHRY, CDR2 SYGVKD. V dropped 2 bases and J dropped 0 bases, with 22 bases sitting between them. The CDR3 sequence is CAISENPWGGGRMNTEAFF. The CDR3 DNA is TGTGCCATCAGTGAGAACCCCTGGGGGGGCGGCCGTATGAACACTGAAGCTTTCTTT.

The rearrangement uses TRBV5-6 and TRBJ1-2; 9 bases match TRBD1. Trimming at V came to 4 bases and at J to 4 bases, leaving 11 bases not matched to a gene. The CDR3 contains 16 residues. CDR1 and CDR2 from the germline V gene are SGHDT and YYEEEE. CDR3 sequence: CASSQPGQGMFYGYTF. The CDR3 region has the DNA TGTGCCAGCAGCCAACCGGGACAGGGAATGTTCTATGGCTACACCTTC.

The chain carries TRBV30 and TRBJ1-1; D remains unclear. V was trimmed by 0 bases and J by 1 base, leaving 6 bases between them. This CDR3 comprises 13 residues. Germline lookup yields CDR1 GTSNPN and CDR2 SVGIG (reference sequence). The CDR3 sequence is CAWSVTRNTEAFF. In nucleotides, the CDR3 is TGTGCCTGGAGTGTAACTAGGAACACTGAAGCTTTCTTT.

The chain recombines TRBV27 with TRBJ2-7, with 10 positions matching TRBD1. V shed 6 bases and J 0 bases; nucleotides not matched to a gene: 26. There are 22 residues in the CDR3. Germline assignment: CDR1 MNHEY and CDR2 SMNVEV (reference sequence). CDR3 DNA sequence: TGTGCCAGCAGATCCGTCCCGGGACAGGGGTTTGGGAGTAAGATGTTCTCCTACGAGCAGTACTTC. This sequence encodes CASRSVPGQGFGSKMFSYEQYF.